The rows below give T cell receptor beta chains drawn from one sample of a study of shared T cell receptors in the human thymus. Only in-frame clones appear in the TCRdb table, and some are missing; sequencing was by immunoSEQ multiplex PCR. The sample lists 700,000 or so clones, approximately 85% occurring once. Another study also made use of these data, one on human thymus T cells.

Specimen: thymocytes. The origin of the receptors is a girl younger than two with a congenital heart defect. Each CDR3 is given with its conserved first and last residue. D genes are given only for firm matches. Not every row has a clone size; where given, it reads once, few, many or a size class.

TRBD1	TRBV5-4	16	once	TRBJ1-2	TGTGCCAGCAGCTGGGGAAGGGGGACAGCTAACTATGGCTACACCTTC	CASSWGRGTANYGYTF
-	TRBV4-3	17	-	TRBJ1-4	TGCGCCAGCAGCCAAGATAGAGCGGGACCCGCTAATGAAAAACTGTTTTTT	CASSQDRAGPANEKLFF
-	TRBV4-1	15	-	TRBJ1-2	TGCGCCAGCAGCTACTCACCGACAGTTCGCTATGGCTACACCTTC	CASSYSPTVRYGYTF
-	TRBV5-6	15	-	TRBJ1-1	TGTGCCAGCAGCGGATACAGGGTCCCGAACACTGAAGCTTTCTTT	CASSGYRVPNTEAFF
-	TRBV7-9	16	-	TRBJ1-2	TGTGCCAGCAGCTTATGGCTTACGGACAAGCCCTATGGCTACACCTTC	CASSLWLTDKPYGYTF
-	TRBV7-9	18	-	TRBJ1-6	TGTGCCAGCAGCCCTCAAAGCCCGGACAGCTCCTATAATTCACCCCTCCACTTT	CASSPQSPDSSYNSPLHF
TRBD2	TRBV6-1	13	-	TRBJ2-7	TGTGCCAGCAGTGATGGGGGGGTGGGCGAGCAGTACTTC	CASSDGGVGEQYF
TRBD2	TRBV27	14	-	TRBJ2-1	TGTGCCAGCAGTATAGCGGGGGGGGCGAATGAGCAGTTCTTC	CASSIAGGANEQFF
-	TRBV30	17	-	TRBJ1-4	TGTGCCTGGAGTAGGGGGAGCCGAATGGATCACAGGGAAAAACTGTTTTTT	CAWSRGSRMDHREKLFF
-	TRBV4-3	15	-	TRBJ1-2	TGCGCCAGCAGCCACTCCCCACGGACAGCGGGAGGCTACACCTTC	CASSHSPRTAGGYTF
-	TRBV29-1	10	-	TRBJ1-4	TGCAGCGTCCTTAATGAAAAACTGTTTTTT	CSVLNEKLFF
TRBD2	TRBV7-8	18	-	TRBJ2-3	TGTGCCAGCAGCTTGGGCCGAACTAGCGGGCGGAGCACAGATACGCAGTATTTT	CASSLGRTSGRSTDTQYF
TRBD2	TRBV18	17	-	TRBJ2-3	TGTGCCAGCTCTCCATGGACTAGCGGGGGGCGGCCAGATACGCAGTATTTT	CASSPWTSGGRPDTQYF
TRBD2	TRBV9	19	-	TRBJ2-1	TGTGCCAGCAGCGTAGAGGAGCGGGGGGTCGTTGGGATCTACAATGAGCAGTTCTTC	CASSVEERGVVGIYNEQFF
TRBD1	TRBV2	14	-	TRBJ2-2	TGTGCCAGCATTGGGACAGGGGGGGACAGGGAGCTGTTTTTT	CASIGTGGDRELFF
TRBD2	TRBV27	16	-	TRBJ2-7	TGTGCCAGCAGTTTAATCAGCGGGGCGCTCTCCTACGAGCAGTACTTC	CASSLISGALSYEQYF
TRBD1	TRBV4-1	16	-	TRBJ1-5	TGCGCCAGCAGCCAAGAGGGGACAGGGACCCCTCAGCCCCAGCATTTT	CASSQEGTGTPQPQHF
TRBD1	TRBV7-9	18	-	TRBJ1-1	TGTGCCAGCAGCCTCGAATACTTCGGGACAGGGACATACACTGAAGCTTTCTTT	CASSLEYFGTGTYTEAFF
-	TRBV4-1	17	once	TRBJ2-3	TGCGCCAGCAGCCAAGAGAATCTGAGCGCTAACACAGATACGCAGTATTTT	CASSQENLSANTDTQYF
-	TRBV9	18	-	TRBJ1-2	TGTGCCAGCAGCGTAGGGGGGACAACCTCCCGCGGGCTATATGGCTACACCTTC	CASSVGGTTSRGLYGYTF
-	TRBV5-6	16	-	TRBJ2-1	TGTGCCAGCAGCTCGGACTACTACTACTCCTACAATGAGCAGTTCTTC	CASSSDYYYSYNEQFF
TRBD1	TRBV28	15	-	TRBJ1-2	TGTGCCACCATCCCTATACAGGGGGCTAAGGACGGCTACACCTTC	CATIPIQGAKDGYTF
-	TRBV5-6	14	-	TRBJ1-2	TGTGCCAGCAGCTCTAACAGTCCGCCGAAGGGCTACACCTTC	CASSSNSPPKGYTF
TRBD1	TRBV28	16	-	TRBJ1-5	TGTGCCAGCAGCTACCTAACAGGGGGCTCGGATCAGCCCCAGCATTTT	CASSYLTGGSDQPQHF
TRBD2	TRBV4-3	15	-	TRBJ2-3	TGCGCCAGCAGCCAAGATCTGGTACTAGCGGGGCTCCAGTATTTT	CASSQDLVLAGLQYF
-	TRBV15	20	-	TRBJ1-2	TGTGCCACCAGCAGAGAACTGTCCCACAGGGTGAGCACGGGTCGTCTAAGCTACACCTTC	CATSRELSHRVSTGRLSYTF
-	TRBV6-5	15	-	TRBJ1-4	TGTGCCAGCAGTTACGCCACAGGCAATAATGAAAAACTGTTTTTT	CASSYATGNNEKLFF
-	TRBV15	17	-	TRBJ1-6	TGTGCCACCAGCAGATCTGAGAACAGGGAATACGATTCACCCCTCCACTTT	CATSRSENREYDSPLHF
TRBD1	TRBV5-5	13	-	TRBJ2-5	TGTGCCAGCAGCCACAGGGGACAAGAGACCCAGTACTTC	CASSHRGQETQYF
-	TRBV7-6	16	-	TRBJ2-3	TGTGCCAGCAGCTTTTTAGGACGGCGGGTCACAGATACGCAGTATTTT	CASSFLGRRVTDTQYF
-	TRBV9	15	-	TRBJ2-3	TGTGCCAGCAGCGTAGAAGGGGTCCCGGCAGATACGCAGTATTTT	CASSVEGVPADTQYF
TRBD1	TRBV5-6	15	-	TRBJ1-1	TGTGCCAGCAGCCCCCAGGGACAGGGGGTCACTGAAGCTTTCTTT	CASSPQGQGVTEAFF